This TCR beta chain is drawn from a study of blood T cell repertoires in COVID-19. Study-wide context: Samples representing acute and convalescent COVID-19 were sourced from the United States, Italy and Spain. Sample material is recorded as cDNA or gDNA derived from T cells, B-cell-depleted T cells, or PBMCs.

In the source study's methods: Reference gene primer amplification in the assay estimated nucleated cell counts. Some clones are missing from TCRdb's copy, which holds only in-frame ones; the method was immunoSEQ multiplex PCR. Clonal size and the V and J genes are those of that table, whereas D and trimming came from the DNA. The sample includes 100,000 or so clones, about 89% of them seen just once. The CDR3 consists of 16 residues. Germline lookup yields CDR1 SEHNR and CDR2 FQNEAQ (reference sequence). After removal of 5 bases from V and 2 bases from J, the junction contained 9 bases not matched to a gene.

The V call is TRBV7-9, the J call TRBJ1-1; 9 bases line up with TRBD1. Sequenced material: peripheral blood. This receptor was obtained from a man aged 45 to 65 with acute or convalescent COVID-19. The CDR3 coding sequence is TGTGCCAGCAGCCCAGGGACAGGGATACGTAACACTGAAGCTTTCTTT. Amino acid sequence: CASSPGTGIRNTEAFF.